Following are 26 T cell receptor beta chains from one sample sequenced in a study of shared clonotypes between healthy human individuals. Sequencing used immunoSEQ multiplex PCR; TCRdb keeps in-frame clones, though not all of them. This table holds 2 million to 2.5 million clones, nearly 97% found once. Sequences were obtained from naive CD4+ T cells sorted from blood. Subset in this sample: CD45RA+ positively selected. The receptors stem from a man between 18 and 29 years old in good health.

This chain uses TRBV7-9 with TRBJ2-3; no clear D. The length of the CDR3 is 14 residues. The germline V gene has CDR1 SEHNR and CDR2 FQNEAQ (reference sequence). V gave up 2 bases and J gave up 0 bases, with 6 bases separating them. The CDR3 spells CASSLTYSTDTQYF. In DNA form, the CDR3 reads TGTGCCAGCAGCTTAACGTACAGCACAGATACGCAGTATTTT. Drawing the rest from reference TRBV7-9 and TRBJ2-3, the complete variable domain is DTGVSQNPRHKITKRGQNVTFRCDPISEHNRLYWYRQTLGQGPEFLTYFQNEAQLEKSRLLSDRFSAERPKGSFSTLEIQRTEQGDSAMYLCASSLTYSTDTQYFGPGTRLTVL.

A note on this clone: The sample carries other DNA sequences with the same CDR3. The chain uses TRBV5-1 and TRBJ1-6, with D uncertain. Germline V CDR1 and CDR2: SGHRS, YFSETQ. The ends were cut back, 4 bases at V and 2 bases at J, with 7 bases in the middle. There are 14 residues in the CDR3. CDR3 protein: CASSVDPYNSPLHF. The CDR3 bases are TGCGCCAGCAGCGTGGACCCCTATAATTCACCCCTCCACTTT.

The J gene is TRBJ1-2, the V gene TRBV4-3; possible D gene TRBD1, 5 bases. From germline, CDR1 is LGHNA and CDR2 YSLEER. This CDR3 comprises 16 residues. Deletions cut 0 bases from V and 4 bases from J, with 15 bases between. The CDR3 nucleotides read TGCGCCAGCAGCCAAGAGGATACAGGTCACTTCTATGGCTACACCTTC. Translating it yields CASSQEDTGHFYGYTF.

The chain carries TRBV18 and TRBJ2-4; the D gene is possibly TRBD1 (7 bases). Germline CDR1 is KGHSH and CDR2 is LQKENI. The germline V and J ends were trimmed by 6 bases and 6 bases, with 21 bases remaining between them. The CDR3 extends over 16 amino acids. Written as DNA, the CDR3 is TGTGCCAGCTCCCCCCCTTGGAGGGGGCATGGAAACATTCAGTACTTC. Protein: CASSPPWRGHGNIQYF.

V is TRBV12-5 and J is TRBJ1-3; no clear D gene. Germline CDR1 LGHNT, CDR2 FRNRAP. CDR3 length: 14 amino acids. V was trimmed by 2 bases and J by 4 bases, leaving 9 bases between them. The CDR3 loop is CASGLRSPGNTIYF. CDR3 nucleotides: TGTGCTAGTGGTTTGAGGTCCCCCGGAAACACCATATATTTT. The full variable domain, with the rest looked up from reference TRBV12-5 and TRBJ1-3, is DARVTQTPRHKVTEMGQEVTMRCQPILGHNTVFWYRQTMMQGLELLAYFRNRAPLDDSGMPKDRFSAEMPDATLATLKIQPSEPRDSAVYFCASGLRSPGNTIYFGEGSWLTVV.

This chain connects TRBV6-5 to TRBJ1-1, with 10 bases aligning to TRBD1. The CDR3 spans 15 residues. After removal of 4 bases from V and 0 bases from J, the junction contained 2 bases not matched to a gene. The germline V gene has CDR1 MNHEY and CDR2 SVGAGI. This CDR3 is CASSWGQGMNTEAFF. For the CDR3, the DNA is TGTGCCAGCAGTTGGGGACAGGGGATGAACACTGAAGCTTTCTTT.

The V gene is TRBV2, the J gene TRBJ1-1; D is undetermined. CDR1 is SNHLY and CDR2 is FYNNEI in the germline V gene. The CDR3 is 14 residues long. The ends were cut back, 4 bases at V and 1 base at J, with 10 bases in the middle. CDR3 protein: CASSGRAANTEAFF. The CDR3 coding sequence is TGTGCCAGCAGTGGCAGAGCAGCGAACACTGAAGCTTTCTTT.

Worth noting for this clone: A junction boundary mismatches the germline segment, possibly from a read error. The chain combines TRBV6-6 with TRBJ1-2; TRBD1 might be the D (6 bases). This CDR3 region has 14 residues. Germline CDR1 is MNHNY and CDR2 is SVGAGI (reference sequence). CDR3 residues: CASSPNLTPTGLSF. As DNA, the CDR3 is TGTGCCAGCAGTCCCAACTTGACTCCGACAGGCCTTTCCTTC.

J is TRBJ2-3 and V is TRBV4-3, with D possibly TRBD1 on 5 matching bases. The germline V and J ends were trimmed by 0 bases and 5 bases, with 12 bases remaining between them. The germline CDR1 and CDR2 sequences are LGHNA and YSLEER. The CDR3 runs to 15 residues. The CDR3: CASSQDDSSGDTQYF. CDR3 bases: TGCGCCAGCAGCCAAGATGACAGTTCCGGAGATACGCAGTATTTT.

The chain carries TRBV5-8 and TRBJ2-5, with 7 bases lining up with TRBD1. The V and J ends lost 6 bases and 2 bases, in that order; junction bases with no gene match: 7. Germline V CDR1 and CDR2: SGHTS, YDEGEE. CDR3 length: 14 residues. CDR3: CASTAGGQQETQYF. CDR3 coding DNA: TGTGCCAGCACCGCAGGGGGACAGCAAGAGACCCAGTACTTC.

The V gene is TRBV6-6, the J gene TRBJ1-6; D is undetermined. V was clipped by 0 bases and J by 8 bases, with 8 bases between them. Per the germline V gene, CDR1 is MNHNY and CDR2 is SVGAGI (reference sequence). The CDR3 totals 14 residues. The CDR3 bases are TGTGCCAGCAGTTACTCGAGGCGAGATTCACCCCTCCACTTT. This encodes CASSYSRRDSPLHF.

The CDR3 nucleotides are TGCGCCAGCAGCTTGGAGGGCAGGTGGCAGTACTTC. It is translated as CASSLEGRWQYF. This rearrangement joins TRBV5-1 to TRBJ2-7; D gene unclear. The germline V gene has CDR1 SGHRS and CDR2 YFSETQ. Trimming shortened V by 0 bases and J by 9 bases, and 10 bases separated the two germline ends. The CDR3 loop spans 12 amino acids.

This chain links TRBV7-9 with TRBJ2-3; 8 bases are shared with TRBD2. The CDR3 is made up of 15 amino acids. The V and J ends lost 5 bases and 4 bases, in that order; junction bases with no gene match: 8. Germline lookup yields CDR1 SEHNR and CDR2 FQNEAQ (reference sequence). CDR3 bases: TGTGCCAGCAGCCTAAAGACTAGCGTTCCAGATACGCAGTATTTT. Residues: CASSLKTSVPDTQYF.

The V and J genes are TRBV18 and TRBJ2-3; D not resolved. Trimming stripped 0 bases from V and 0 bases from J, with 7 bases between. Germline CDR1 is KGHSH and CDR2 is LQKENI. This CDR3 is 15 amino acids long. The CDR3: CASSPPNPSTDTQYF. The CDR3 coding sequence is TGTGCCAGCTCACCACCAAACCCTAGCACAGATACGCAGTATTTT.

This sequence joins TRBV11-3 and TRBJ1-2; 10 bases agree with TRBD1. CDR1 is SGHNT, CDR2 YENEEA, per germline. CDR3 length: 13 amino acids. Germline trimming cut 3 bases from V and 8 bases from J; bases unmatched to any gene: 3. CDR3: CASSLTGGLGYTF. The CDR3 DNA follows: TGTGCCAGCAGCTTGACAGGGGGCTTAGGCTACACCTTC.

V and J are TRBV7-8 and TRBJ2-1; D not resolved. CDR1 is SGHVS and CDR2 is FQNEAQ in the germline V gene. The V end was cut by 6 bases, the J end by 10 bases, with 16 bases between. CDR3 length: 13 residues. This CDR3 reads CASSLGPVGEQFF. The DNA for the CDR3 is TGTGCCAGCAGTTTGGGCCCAGTCGGAGAGCAGTTCTTC. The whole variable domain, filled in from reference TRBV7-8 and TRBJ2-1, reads GAGVSQSPRYKVAKRGQDVALRCDPISGHVSLFWYQQALGQGPEFLTYFQNEAQLDKSGLPSDRFFAERPEGSVSTLKIQRTQQEDSAVYLCASSLGPVGEQFFGPGTRLTVL.

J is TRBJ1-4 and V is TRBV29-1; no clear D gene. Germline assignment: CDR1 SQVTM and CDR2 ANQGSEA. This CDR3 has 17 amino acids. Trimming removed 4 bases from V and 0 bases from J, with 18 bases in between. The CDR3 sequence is CSVVRRETKTTNEKLFF. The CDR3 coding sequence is TGCAGCGTTGTGAGGCGGGAGACTAAGACAACTAATGAAAAACTGTTTTTT.

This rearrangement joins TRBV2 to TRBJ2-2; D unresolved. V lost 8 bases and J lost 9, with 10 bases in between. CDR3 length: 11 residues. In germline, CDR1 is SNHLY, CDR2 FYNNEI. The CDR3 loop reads CASSPTRELFF. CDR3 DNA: TGTGCCAGCTCGCCGACCCGGGAGCTGTTTTTT.

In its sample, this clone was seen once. The CDR3 DNA is TGTGCCATCAGTGAGACACGGGACAGGGCTGAAGCTTTCTTT. Its translation is CAISETRDRAEAFF. The J gene is TRBJ1-1, the V gene TRBV10-3; 9 bases agree with TRBD1. The CDR3 is 14 amino acids. Germline-derived CDR1 and CDR2 are ENHRY and SYGVKD. Losses at the gene ends were 2 bases for V and 6 bases for J; bases not matched to a gene: 4.

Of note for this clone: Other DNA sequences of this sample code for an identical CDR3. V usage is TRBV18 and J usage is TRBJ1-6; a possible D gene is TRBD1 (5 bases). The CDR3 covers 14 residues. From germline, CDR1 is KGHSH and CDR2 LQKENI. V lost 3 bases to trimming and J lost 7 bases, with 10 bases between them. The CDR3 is CASSPGGGNSPLHF. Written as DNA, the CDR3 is TGTGCCAGCTCACCTGGGGGGGGGAATTCACCCCTCCACTTT.

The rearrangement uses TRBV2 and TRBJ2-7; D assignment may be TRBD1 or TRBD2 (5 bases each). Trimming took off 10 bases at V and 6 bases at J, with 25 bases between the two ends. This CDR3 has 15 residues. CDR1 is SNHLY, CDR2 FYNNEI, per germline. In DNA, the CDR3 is TGTGCCATCTCATTTCCCGCGACATCTGGGACCGAGCAGTACTTC. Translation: CAISFPATSGTEQYF.

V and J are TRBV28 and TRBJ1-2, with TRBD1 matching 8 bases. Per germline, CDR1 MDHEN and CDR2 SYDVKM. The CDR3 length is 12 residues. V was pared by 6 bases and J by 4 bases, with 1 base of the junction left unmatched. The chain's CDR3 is CASRGTGYGYTF. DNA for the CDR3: TGTGCCAGCAGGGGGACAGGCTATGGCTACACCTTC.

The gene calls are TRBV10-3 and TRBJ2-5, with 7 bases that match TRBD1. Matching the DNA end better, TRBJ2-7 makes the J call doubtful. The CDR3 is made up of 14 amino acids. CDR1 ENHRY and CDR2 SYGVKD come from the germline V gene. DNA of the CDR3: TGTGCCATCGCAACCGGGACAGCGACCTACGAGCAGTACTTC. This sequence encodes CAIATGTATYEQYF.

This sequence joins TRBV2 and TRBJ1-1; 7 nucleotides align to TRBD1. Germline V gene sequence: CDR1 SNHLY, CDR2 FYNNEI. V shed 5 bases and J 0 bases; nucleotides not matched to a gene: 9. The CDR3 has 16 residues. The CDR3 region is CASSQQGPDMNTEAFF. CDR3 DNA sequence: TGTGCCAGCAGTCAACAGGGGCCTGACATGAACACTGAAGCTTTCTTT.

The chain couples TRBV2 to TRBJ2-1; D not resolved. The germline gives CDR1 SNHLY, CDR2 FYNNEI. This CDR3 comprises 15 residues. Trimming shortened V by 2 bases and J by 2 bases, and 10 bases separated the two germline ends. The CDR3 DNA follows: TGTGCCAGCAGTGAAAACAACGTCCCCTACAATGAGCAGTTCTTC. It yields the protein CASSENNVPYNEQFF.

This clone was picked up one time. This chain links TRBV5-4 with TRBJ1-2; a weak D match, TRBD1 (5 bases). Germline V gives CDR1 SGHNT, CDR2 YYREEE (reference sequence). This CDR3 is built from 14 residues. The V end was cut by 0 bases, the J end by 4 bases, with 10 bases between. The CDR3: CASSLVAGSYGYTF. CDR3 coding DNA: TGTGCCAGCAGCTTGGTTGCAGGGTCCTATGGCTACACCTTC.